A selection of T cell receptor beta chains follows, all from one sample in a study of cytomegalovirus exposure and HLA in healthy donors. TCRdb's table, derived via immunoSEQ multiplex PCR, lists solely in-frame clones and lacks some. The sample lists some 91,000 clones; around 80% were seen once. The source material was PBMCs. All receptors derive from a woman aged 60-75 years in good health and CMV-seronegative. CDR3s include the opening cysteine and the closing phenylalanine or tryptophan. The D gene is left open where the match is weak. Where a row states a size, it is once, few, many or the class of an expanded clone; other rows omit it.

TRBV5-1	TRBD1	-	TRBJ1-1	CASSEGALNTEAFF	TGCGCCAGCAGCGAGGGGGCTTTGAACACTGAAGCTTTCTTT
TRBV6-5	-	-	TRBJ2-3	CASTRGVADTQYF	TGTGCCAGCACCAGGGGAGTCGCAGATACGCAGTATTTT
TRBV25-1	TRBD2	-	TRBJ2-1	CASSAGLAGVWEQFF	TGTGCCAGCAGTGCTGGACTAGCGGGAGTGTGGGAGCAGTTCTTC
TRBV28	-	once	TRBJ2-1	CASSLRGSGNEQFF	TGTGCCAGCAGTTTACGTGGTAGCGGCAATGAGCAGTTCTTC
TRBV11-2	TRBD1	once	TRBJ1-4	CASSSGTGVEKLFF	TGTGCCAGCAGCTCCGGGACAGGGGTTGAAAAACTGTTTTTT
TRBV2	TRBD2	-	TRBJ2-7	CASSRTSGRGEQYF	TGTGCCAGCAGTCGGACTAGCGGGAGGGGCGAGCAGTACTTC
TRBV27	-	-	TRBJ2-3	CASSLLPGTDTQYF	TGTGCCAGCAGTCTTCTCCCCGGCACAGATACGCAGTATTTT
TRBV27	-	-	TRBJ2-3	CASTAGKGLGDTQYF	TGTGCCAGCACCGCTGGGAAGGGGCTCGGAGATACGCAGTATTTT
TRBV27	-	-	TRBJ2-5	CASSPVDLGGETQYF	TGTGCCAGCAGTCCCGTGGACCTGGGGGGAGAGACCCAGTACTTC
TRBV29-1	TRBD1	few	TRBJ2-7	CSVHGTGGYEQYF	TGCAGCGTCCACGGGACAGGGGGCTACGAGCAGTACTTC
TRBV19	-	-	TRBJ1-1	CASSIGTATEAFF	TGTGCCAGTAGTATAGGGACAGCCACTGAAGCTTTCTTT
TRBV19	TRBD1	-	TRBJ1-1	CASSTEQGTAFF	TGTGCCAGTAGTACCGAACAGGGGACAGCTTTCTTT
TRBV4-3	-	-	TRBJ2-1	CASSQDIGGFSYNEQFF	TGCGCCAGCAGCCAAGATATTGGCGGATTCTCCTACAATGAGCAGTTCTTC
TRBV27	-	-	TRBJ2-1	CASSSQVSYNEQFF	TGTGCCAGCAGTTCTCAGGTGTCCTACAATGAGCAGTTCTTC
TRBV9	-	-	TRBJ1-1	CASSLQGNTEAFF	TGTGCCAGCAGCCTCCAGGGGAACACTGAAGCTTTCTTT
TRBV9	-	-	TRBJ1-2	CASSVAPGSRGDYGYTF	TGTGCCAGCAGCGTAGCCCCAGGGAGCAGGGGAGACTATGGCTACACCTTC
TRBV9	TRBD1	few	TRBJ2-7	CASSSQGLSSYEQYF	TGTGCCAGCAGCTCACAGGGGTTAAGCTCCTACGAGCAGTACTTC
TRBV6-6	TRBD1	-	TRBJ1-1	CASTPGQGLPEAFF	TGTGCCAGCACCCCGGGACAGGGGTTGCCTGAAGCTTTCTTT
TRBV13	-	-	TRBJ1-1	CASSNLRQDPFF	TGTGCCAGCAGCAACCTCCGACAGGATCCTTTCTTT
TRBV12-5	-	-	TRBJ2-1	CASGPLENEQFF	TGTGCTAGTGGACCCCTCGAGAATGAGCAGTTCTTC
TRBV6-6	-	-	TRBJ2-7	CASSYSKVYGSEQYF	TGTGCCAGCAGTTACTCGAAAGTCTATGGTAGTGAGCAGTACTTC
TRBV11-3	TRBD2	few	TRBJ2-3	CASSQTSGEGDTQYF	TGTGCCAGCAGCCAGACTAGCGGGGAGGGAGATACGCAGTATTTT
TRBV19	TRBD1	-	TRBJ1-5	CASSTTGGLQPQHF	TGTGCCAGTAGTACAACAGGGGGCCTTCAGCCCCAGCATTTT
TRBV19	-	once	TRBJ2-3	CASSSNRATDTQYF	TGTGCCAGTAGTTCTAACAGGGCCACAGATACGCAGTATTTT
TRBV28	TRBD1	-	TRBJ1-4	CASSSHQGADEKLFF	TGTGCCAGCAGTTCCCATCAGGGGGCTGACGAAAAACTGTTTTTT
TRBV19	-	once	TRBJ1-2	CASSPQAPLNYGYTF	TGTGCCAGTAGTCCACAGGCTCCACTTAACTATGGCTACACCTTC
TRBV6-5	-	-	TRBJ1-1	CASSRTDISNTEAFF	TGTGCCAGCAGTCGAACGGACATATCTAACACTGAAGCTTTCTTT
TRBV5-6	-	-	TRBJ1-3	CASSLLGAGNTIYF	TGTGCCAGCAGCCTCCTCGGGGCTGGAAACACCATATATTTT
TRBV19	TRBD1	-	TRBJ1-2	CASVTRTGDGGNYGYTF	TGTGCCAGTGTTACTCGTACAGGGGACGGAGGAAACTATGGCTACACCTTC
TRBV6-6	TRBD1	-	TRBJ2-7	CASTSSDRGDSYEQYF	TGTGCCAGCACCTCCTCCGACAGGGGAGACTCCTACGAGCAGTACTTC
TRBV5-1	TRBD1	few	TRBJ2-7	CASSNMGDRAYEQYF	TGCGCCAGCAGCAACATGGGAGACAGGGCCTACGAGCAGTACTTC
TRBV5-4	-	-	TRBJ1-2	CASSLPGQPVYGYTF	TGTGCCAGCAGCTTGCCTGGACAGCCAGTCTATGGCTACACCTTC
TRBV27	TRBD2	once	TRBJ2-5	CASSSYSRGGRETQYF	TGTGCCAGCAGTTCGTACTCGCGGGGGGGCCGTGAGACCCAGTACTTC
TRBV2	TRBD1	-	TRBJ2-3	CASSYEIRTGDTDTQYF	TGTGCCAGCAGCTACGAAATAAGGACAGGGGACACAGATACGCAGTATTTT